This TCR beta chain was identified in a study of T-cell memory formation after mild COVID-19. This clonotype is medium-sized (0.01 to 0.1%). The V and J ends lost 0 bases and 6 bases respectively, with 6 bases between them. The CDR3 runs 13 residues. Germline CDR1 and CDR2: MNHEY and SVGEGT. Constant-segment primers and 5'RACE yielded cDNA libraries for TCR alpha and TCR beta, each carrying sample barcodes and UMIs. Each CDR3 protein gets one entry after TCRdb re-called the 5' RACE reads with MiXCR. The sample lists roughly 4,700 distinct CDR3 sequences, 40% to 50% occurring once. This chain connects TRBV6-2 or TRBV6-3 to TRBJ2-1; D unresolved. The sequenced sample consisted of PBMCs or a T cell subset sorted from them (not recorded which). This TCR was sampled from an adult who had mild COVID-19 (a few samples of this study predate the infection). Cell type and time point are not known. This chain's CDR3 is CASSYSRFNEQFF. The CDR3 DNA is TGTGCCAGCAGTTACTCGCGCTTCAATGAGCAGTTCTTC.